This TCR beta chain was retrieved from a study of cytomegalovirus exposure and HLA in healthy donors. General study results and limits: Reported findings show TCR beta sequences accurately forecast HLA-A and HLA-B alleles in most subjects.

The PCR made use of 60 Vbeta and 13 Jbeta primers. Produced via immunoSEQ multiplex PCR; TCRdb's table is partial and in-frame only. The data hold 75,000 to 100,000 clones, with around three quarters observed a single time. Germline values: CDR1 MNHEY, CDR2 SMNVEV (reference sequence). The CDR3 loop spans 14 amino acids. V gave up 6 bases and J gave up 2 bases; unmatched junction bases: 6. This clone was detected once. What it recognizes is unknown. In the same sample, other DNA sequences code for this CDR3. This TCR came from a man aged 60-69 years in good health and CMV-seropositive. The J gene is TRBJ2-7, the V gene TRBV27, with 8 bases that match TRBD2. The sample consisted of PBMCs. In DNA, the CDR3 is TGTGCCAGCAGCCCCAGCGGGGGCCCCTACGAGCAGTACTTC. Translating it yields CASSPSGGPYEQYF.